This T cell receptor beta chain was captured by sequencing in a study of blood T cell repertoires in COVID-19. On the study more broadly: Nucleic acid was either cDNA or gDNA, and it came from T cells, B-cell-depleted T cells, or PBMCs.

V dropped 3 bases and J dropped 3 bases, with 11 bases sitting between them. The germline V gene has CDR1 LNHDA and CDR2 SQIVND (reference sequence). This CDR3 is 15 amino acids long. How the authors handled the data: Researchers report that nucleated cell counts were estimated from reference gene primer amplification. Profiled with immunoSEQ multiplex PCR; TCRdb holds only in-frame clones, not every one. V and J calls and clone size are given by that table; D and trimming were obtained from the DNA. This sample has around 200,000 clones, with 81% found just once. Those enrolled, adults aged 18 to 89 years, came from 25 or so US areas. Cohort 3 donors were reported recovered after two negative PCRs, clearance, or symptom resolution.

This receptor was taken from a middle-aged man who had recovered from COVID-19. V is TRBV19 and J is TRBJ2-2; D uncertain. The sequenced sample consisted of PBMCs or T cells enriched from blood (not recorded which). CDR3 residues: CASSIQLGHTGELFF. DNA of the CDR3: TGTGCCAGTAGTATTCAGTTGGGCCACACCGGGGAGCTGTTTTTT.